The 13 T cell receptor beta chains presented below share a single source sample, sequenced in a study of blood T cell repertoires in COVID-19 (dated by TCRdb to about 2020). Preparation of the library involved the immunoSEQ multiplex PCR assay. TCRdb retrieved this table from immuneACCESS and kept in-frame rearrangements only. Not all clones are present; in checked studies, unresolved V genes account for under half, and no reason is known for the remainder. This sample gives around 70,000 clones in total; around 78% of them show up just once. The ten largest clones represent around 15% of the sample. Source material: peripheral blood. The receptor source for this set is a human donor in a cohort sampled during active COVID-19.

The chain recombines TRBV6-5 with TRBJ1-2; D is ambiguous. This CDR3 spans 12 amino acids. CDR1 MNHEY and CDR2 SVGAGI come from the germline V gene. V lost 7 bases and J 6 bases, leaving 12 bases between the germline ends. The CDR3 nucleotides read TGTGCCAGCAAGACTCGCGAGGATGGCTACACCTTC. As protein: CASKTREDGYTF.

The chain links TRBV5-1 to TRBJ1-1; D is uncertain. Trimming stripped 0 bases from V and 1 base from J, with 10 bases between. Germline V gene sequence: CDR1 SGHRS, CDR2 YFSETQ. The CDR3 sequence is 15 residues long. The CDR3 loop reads CASSLGWAQNTEAFF. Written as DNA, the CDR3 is TGCGCCAGCAGCTTGGGTTGGGCGCAGAACACTGAAGCTTTCTTT.

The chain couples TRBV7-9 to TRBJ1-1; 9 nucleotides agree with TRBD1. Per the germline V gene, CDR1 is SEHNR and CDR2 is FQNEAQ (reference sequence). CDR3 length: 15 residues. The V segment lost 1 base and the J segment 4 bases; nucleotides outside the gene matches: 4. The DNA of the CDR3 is TGTGCCAGCAGCTTAGGGGACAGGGCGGGCACTGAAGCTTTCTTT. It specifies CASSLGDRAGTEAFF.

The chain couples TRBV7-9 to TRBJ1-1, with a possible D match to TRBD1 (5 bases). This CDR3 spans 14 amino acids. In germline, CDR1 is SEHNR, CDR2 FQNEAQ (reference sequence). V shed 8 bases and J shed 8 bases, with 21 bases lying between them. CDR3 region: CASAGGAIKSEAFF. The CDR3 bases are TGTGCCAGCGCAGGTGGGGCGATAAAATCAGAAGCTTTCTTT.

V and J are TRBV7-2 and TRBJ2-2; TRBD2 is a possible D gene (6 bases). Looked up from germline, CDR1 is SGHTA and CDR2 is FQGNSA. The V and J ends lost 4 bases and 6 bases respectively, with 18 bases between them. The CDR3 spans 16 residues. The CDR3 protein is CASSSRTTPGAGELFF. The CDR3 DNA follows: TGTGCCAGCAGCTCGAGAACTACCCCGGGGGCCGGGGAGCTGTTTTTT.

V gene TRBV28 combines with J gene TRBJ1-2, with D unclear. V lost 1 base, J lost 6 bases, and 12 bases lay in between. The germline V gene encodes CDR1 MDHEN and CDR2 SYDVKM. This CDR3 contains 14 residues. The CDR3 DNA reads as TGTGCCAGCAGTTTATCCCTAGGTTTGGATGGCTACACCTTC. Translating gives CASSLSLGLDGYTF.

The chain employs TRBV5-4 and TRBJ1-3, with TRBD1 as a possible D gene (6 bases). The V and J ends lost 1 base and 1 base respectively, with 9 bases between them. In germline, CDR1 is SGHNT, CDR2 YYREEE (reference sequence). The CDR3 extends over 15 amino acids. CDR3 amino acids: CASSLQGPSGNTIYF. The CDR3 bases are TGTGCCAGCAGCTTGCAGGGGCCATCTGGAAACACCATATATTTT.

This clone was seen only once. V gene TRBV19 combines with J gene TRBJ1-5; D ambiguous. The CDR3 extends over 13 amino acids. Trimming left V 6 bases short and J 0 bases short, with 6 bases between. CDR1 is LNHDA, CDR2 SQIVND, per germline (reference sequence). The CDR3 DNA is TGTGCCAGTAGACACCTTAGCAATCAGCCCCAGCATTTT. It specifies CASRHLSNQPQHF.

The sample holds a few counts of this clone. CDR3 residues: CASSFVQGEAFF. DNA of the CDR3: TGTGCCAGCAGCTTCGTACAGGGTGAAGCTTTCTTT. V usage is TRBV3-1 (or the pseudogene TRBV3-2) and J usage is TRBJ1-1; D may be TRBD1 (6 bases). Germline CDR1 is LGHDT and CDR2 is YNNKEL (reference sequence). The CDR3 is made up of 12 amino acids. Trimming took 5 bases from V and 7 from J, leaving 11 bases between them.

The CDR3 protein is CASSLVYNTEAFF. As DNA, the CDR3 is TGTGCCAGCAGCTTGGTTTATAACACTGAAGCTTTCTTT. The rearrangement uses TRBV5-6 and TRBJ1-1; unclear D gene. Germline CDR1 and CDR2: SGHDT and YYEEEE. The CDR3 has 13 residues. Trimming removed 0 bases from V and 2 bases from J, with 5 bases in between.

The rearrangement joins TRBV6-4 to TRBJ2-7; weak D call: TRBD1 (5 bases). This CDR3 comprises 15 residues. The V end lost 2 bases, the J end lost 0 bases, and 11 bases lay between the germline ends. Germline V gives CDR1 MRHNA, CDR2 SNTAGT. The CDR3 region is CASSDNRLSSYEQYF. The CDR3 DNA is TGTGCCAGCAGTGACAACAGGCTTAGCTCCTACGAGCAGTACTTC.

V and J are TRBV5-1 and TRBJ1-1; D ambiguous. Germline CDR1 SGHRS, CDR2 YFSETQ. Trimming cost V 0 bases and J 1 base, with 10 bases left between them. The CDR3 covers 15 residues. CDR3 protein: CASSLVLGPNTEAFF. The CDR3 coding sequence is TGCGCCAGCAGCTTGGTTCTGGGCCCGAACACTGAAGCTTTCTTT.

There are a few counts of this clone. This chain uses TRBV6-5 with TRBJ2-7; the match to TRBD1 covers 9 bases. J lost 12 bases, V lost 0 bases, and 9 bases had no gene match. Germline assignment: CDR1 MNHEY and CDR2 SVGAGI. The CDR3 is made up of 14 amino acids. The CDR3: CASSYSGQGTGRYF. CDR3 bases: TGTGCCAGCAGTTACTCTGGGCAGGGGACAGGGAGGTACTTC.